A single sample gave rise to the 29 T cell receptor beta chains below, sequenced in a study of blood T cell repertoires in COVID-19. Some clones are missing from TCRdb's copy, which holds only in-frame ones; the method was immunoSEQ multiplex PCR. The sample holds 130,000 to 150,000 clones, approximately 91% seen once. The sequenced material came from peripheral blood. These TCRs come from a human donor in a cohort sampled during active COVID-19.

CDR3 sequence (DNA): TGTGCCAGAAGCCTCCCGATCGACAGGGCCCGAACTACCTATAATTCACCCCTCCACTTT. Its translation is CARSLPIDRARTTYNSPLHF. V is TRBV5-3 and J is TRBJ1-6; 7 nucleotides agree with TRBD1. TRBV5-3 is placed among ORFs of uncertain function. Losses at the gene ends were 4 bases for V and 2 bases for J; bases not matched to a gene: 18. The CDR3 is 20 amino acids.

The chain links TRBV21-1 to TRBJ2-5; the table's D gene call, TRBD2, was not cross checked with the DNA. TRBV21-1 is assigned pseudogene status. The CDR3 length is 20 residues. CDR3 amino acids: CASSKAGTGGRDGFRETQYF. The CDR3 nucleotides are TGTGCCAGCAGCAAAGCTGGGACCGGCGGGAGGGACGGTTTTAGGGAGACCCAGTACTTC.

The chain combines TRBV28 with TRBJ1-2; D might be TRBD1 (6 bases). Trimming took off 4 bases at V and 6 bases at J, with 24 bases between the two ends. This CDR3 has 17 amino acids. CDR1 and CDR2 (germline): MDHEN, SYDVKM. The CDR3 spells CASSSGQWGLGVDGYTF. CDR3 nucleotide sequence: TGTGCCAGCAGTTCGGGACAATGGGGTCTTGGGGTTGATGGCTACACCTTC.

The V call is TRBV2, the J call TRBJ2-3; 10 bases align to TRBD2. The CDR3 is 18 residues long. The V and J ends lost 2 bases and 6 bases, in that order; junction bases with no gene match: 14. Germline V gene lookup returns CDR1 SNHLY and CDR2 FYNNEI. The CDR3 DNA follows: TGTGCCAGCAGTGAAACTGGGCTAGCGGGGGTCCCCCCGGATACGCAGTATTTT. This gives the protein CASSETGLAGVPPDTQYF.

The count of this clone is one. The CDR3 region is CASSLGGRANSRETQYF. The DNA for the CDR3 is TGTGCCAGCAGCTTAGGCGGGAGGGCCAATTCACGAGAGACCCAGTACTTC. V gene TRBV11-3 combines with J gene TRBJ2-5; 9 bases are a match to TRBD2. In germline, CDR1 is SGHNT, CDR2 YENEEA. There are 17 residues in the CDR3. Trimming took 1 base from V and 4 from J; bases not matched to a gene: 10.

The V call is TRBV7-2, the J call TRBJ1-5, with D tentatively TRBD1 (6 bases). This CDR3 spans 15 amino acids. Per germline, CDR1 SGHTA and CDR2 FQGNSA. V was trimmed by 3 bases and J by 6 bases, leaving 15 bases between them. CDR3 in amino acids: CASSLESGAIQPQHF. The DNA for the CDR3 is TGTGCCAGCAGCTTGGAGTCAGGGGCGATTCAGCCCCAGCATTTT. Filled out from reference TRBV7-2 and TRBJ1-5, the complete variable domain reads GAGVSQSPSNKVTEKGKDVELRCDPISGHTALYWYRQSLGQGLEFLIYFQGNSAPDKSGLPSDRFSAERTGGSVSTLTIQRTQQEDSAVYLCASSLESGAIQPQHFGDGTRLSIL.

The rearrangement joins TRBV27 to TRBJ2-2; TRBD1 agrees at 7 bases. With 6 bases clipped from V and 2 bases from J, the junction kept 9 bases outside the gene matches. CDR1 and CDR2 (germline): MNHEY, SMNVEV (reference sequence). The length of the CDR3 is 16 residues. The CDR3 nucleotides read TGTGCCAGCAGATCTGGGGGACAGACAAACACCGGGGAGCTGTTTTTT. The encoded protein is CASRSGGQTNTGELFF.

The V call is TRBV7-9, the J call TRBJ1-4, with 7 bases fitting TRBD1. Germline V gene lookup returns CDR1 SEHNR and CDR2 FQNEAQ (reference sequence). This CDR3 is built from 15 residues. The ends lost 5 bases at V and 4 bases at J; junction bases unmatched: 7. The chain's CDR3 is CASSPRGQINEKLFF. CDR3 nucleotide sequence: TGTGCCAGCAGCCCAAGGGGGCAGATTAATGAAAAACTGTTTTTT. The variable domain in full, completed from reference TRBV7-9 and TRBJ1-4, reads DTGVSQNPRHKITKRGQNVTFRCDPISEHNRLYWYRQTLGQGPEFLTYFQNEAQLEKSRLLSDRFSAERPKGSFSTLEIQRTEQGDSAMYLCASSPRGQINEKLFFGSGTQLSVL.

This chain connects TRBV9 to TRBJ2-7, with 8 bases that match TRBD2. The germline V gene encodes CDR1 SGDLS and CDR2 YYNGEE. The CDR3 runs 18 residues. V shed 3 bases and J 4 bases; nucleotides not matched to a gene: 18. CDR3 coding DNA: TGTGCCAGCAGCGCCTCCGGCGGGGGCGGGGGGAGCCCGTACGAGCAGTACTTC. Its protein is CASSASGGGGGSPYEQYF.

The genes are TRBV4-3 and TRBJ2-7; 9 bases align to TRBD1. This CDR3 has 17 amino acids. Germline-derived CDR1 and CDR2 are LGHNA and YSLEER. V lost 2 bases to trimming and J lost 4 bases; unmatched junction nucleotides: 12. In DNA, the CDR3 is TGCGCCAGCAGCCAAACCGCACAGGGGGCGCTTCGTTACGAGCAGTACTTC. Translated, it gives CASSQTAQGALRYEQYF.

This chain uses TRBV7-9 with TRBJ1-4, with 8 bases that match TRBD1. CDR3 length: 13 residues. The trim removed 11 bases at V and 4 bases at J, leaving 6 bases unmatched. Looked up from germline, CDR1 is SEHNR and CDR2 is FQNEAQ (reference sequence). DNA of the CDR3: TGTGCCGTCGAGGGACAGGTTAATGAAAAACTGTTTTTT. Translating gives CAVEGQVNEKLFF.

The rearrangement uses TRBV5-1 and TRBJ2-1, with TRBD2 matching 8 bases. The CDR3 length is 16 residues. Looked up from germline, CDR1 is SGHRS and CDR2 is YFSETQ. V shed 0 bases and J 6 bases; nucleotides not matched to a gene: 8. The CDR3 nucleotides are TGCGCCAGCAGCTTGGGTCCCGGGACTAGGGGCAATGAGCAGTTCTTC. This encodes CASSLGPGTRGNEQFF.

The chain links TRBV27 to TRBJ2-1; 11 bases map to TRBD1. The CDR3 is 17 residues long. The junction had 9 bases not matched to a gene; V was cut back by 5 bases and J by 3 bases. The germline V gene encodes CDR1 MNHEY and CDR2 SMNVEV (reference sequence). CDR3 sequence (DNA): TGTGCCAGCAGTACCCTATGGACAGGGGGCCGCTACAATGAGCAGTTCTTC. It codes for CASSTLWTGGRYNEQFF.

The V and J genes are TRBV7-9 and TRBJ1-5; 9 bases are a match to TRBD1. The V and J ends lost 2 bases and 5 bases, in that order; junction bases with no gene match: 7. This CDR3 contains 16 residues. CDR1 SEHNR and CDR2 FQNEAQ come from the germline V gene (reference sequence). DNA of the CDR3: TGTGCCAGCAGCTTAACGGACAGGGGAAGGGATCAGCCCCAGCATTTT. This codes for CASSLTDRGRDQPQHF.

The V call is TRBV5-1, the J call TRBJ2-3, with D possibly matching TRBD1 (5 bases). CDR1 SGHRS and CDR2 YFSETQ come from the germline V gene. The V end lost 0 bases, the J end lost 0 bases, and 11 bases lay between the germline ends. There are 16 residues in the CDR3. The CDR3 loop reads CASSLGGRPSTDTQYF. The CDR3 region has the DNA TGCGCCAGCAGCTTGGGGGGCAGGCCTAGCACAGATACGCAGTATTTT. The whole variable domain, remainder taken from reference TRBV5-1 and TRBJ2-3, is KAGVTQTPRYLIKTRGQQVTLSCSPISGHRSVSWYQQTPGQGLQFLFEYFSETQRNKGNFPGRFSGRQFSNSRSEMNVSTLELGDSALYLCASSLGGRPSTDTQYFGPGTRLTVL.

The rearrangement joins TRBV19 to TRBJ2-3, with 11 bases identical to TRBD2. This CDR3 comprises 16 residues. Germline lookup yields CDR1 LNHDA and CDR2 SQIVND (reference sequence). Trimming cost V 5 bases and J 2 bases; bases outside gene matches: 6. The CDR3 sequence is CASSELLAGATDTQYF. The CDR3 coding sequence is TGTGCCAGTAGTGAACTACTAGCGGGAGCCACAGATACGCAGTATTTT.

V usage is TRBV6-4 and J usage is TRBJ2-3; the match to TRBD1 covers 11 bases. J lost 1 base, V lost 0 bases, and 3 bases had no gene match. The germline V gene encodes CDR1 MRHNA and CDR2 SNTAGT. The length of the CDR3 is 17 residues. The DNA of the CDR3 is TGTGCCAGCAGTGACTCGGGACAGGGGGGAGGCACAGATACGCAGTATTTT. It encodes CASSDSGQGGGTDTQYF.

V and J are TRBV7-3 and TRBJ1-1; weak D call: TRBD1 (5 bases). The CDR3 extends over 13 amino acids. Trimming removed 5 bases from V and 6 bases from J, with 13 bases in between. Germline CDR1 SGHTA, CDR2 FQGTGA. CDR3 amino acids: CASSLSSRAEAFF. CDR3 coding DNA: TGTGCCAGCAGCCTGTCAAGCAGGGCTGAAGCTTTCTTT.

The V gene is TRBV7-8, the J gene TRBJ2-7; possible D gene TRBD2, 6 bases. V lost 2 bases, J lost 3 bases, and 14 bases lay in between. This CDR3 has 15 residues. Looked up from germline, CDR1 is SGHVS and CDR2 is FQNEAQ. CDR3: CASSLSPGGRYEQYF. CDR3 nucleotides: TGTGCCAGCAGCTTATCTCCCGGGGGACGCTACGAGCAGTACTTC.

The rearrangement uses TRBV2 and TRBJ1-1; TRBD1 might be the D (5 bases). Germline loops: CDR1 SNHLY, CDR2 FYNNEI. CDR3 length: 14 amino acids. V was clipped by 4 bases and J by 3 bases, with 12 bases between them. The CDR3 DNA reads TGTGCCAGCAGTGTCTTCAGCAGGGACACTGAAGCTTTCTTT. Amino acid sequence: CASSVFSRDTEAFF.

The rearrangement joins TRBV4-3 to TRBJ2-3, with 7 positions matching TRBD1. Trimming removed 3 bases from V and 2 bases from J; junction bases left unmatched: 8. Germline CDR1 LGHNA, CDR2 YSLEER. This CDR3 has 16 residues. The CDR3 protein is CASSHRSTGTTDTQYF. The CDR3 DNA sequence: TGCGCCAGCAGCCACCGGTCGACAGGGACCACAGATACGCAGTATTTT.

A word on this clone: At one end the junction does not follow the germline gene, possibly because of a read error. J is TRBJ2-3 and V is TRBV19, with a possible D match to TRBD2 (7 bases). This CDR3 has 13 amino acids. From germline, CDR1 is LNHDA and CDR2 SQIVND (reference sequence). DNA for the CDR3: TGTGCCAGTAGGATAGGGGGGGCAGATACGCAGTATTTT. This translates into CASRIGGADTQYF.

The gene calls are TRBV6-5 and TRBJ1-1, with TRBD1 matching over 8 bases. This CDR3 comprises 16 residues. Germline CDR1 and CDR2: MNHEY and SVGAGI. The J segment lost 0 bases and the V segment lost 4 bases, leaving 7 bases of the junction unmatched. The CDR3 DNA is TGTGCCAGCAGTTTCAGGACAGGGATCATGAACACTGAAGCTTTCTTT. It is translated as CASSFRTGIMNTEAFF.

This chain uses TRBV12-5 with TRBJ2-1; 8 nucleotides align to TRBD2. V lost 6 bases to trimming and J lost 4 bases; unmatched junction nucleotides: 5. Germline V gene lookup returns CDR1 LGHNT and CDR2 FRNRAP. CDR3 length equals 14 residues. In DNA, the CDR3 is TGTGCTAGTGGGGAAGCGGGGGCGTACAATGAGCAGTTCTTC. The encoded protein is CASGEAGAYNEQFF.

This clone appeared a single time. The CDR3 DNA is TGTGCCAGCAGCCGGGACATCGCCTACGAGCAGTACTTC. Translated: CASSRDIAYEQYF. The chain carries TRBV14 and TRBJ2-7; D may be TRBD1 (6 bases). V was clipped by 4 bases and J by 2 bases, with 9 bases between them. CDR1 and CDR2 from the germline V gene are SGHDN and FVKESK. The CDR3 runs to 13 residues.

In DNA, the CDR3 is TGTGCCAGCAGTTTAGAAGGGGGCTTCCTCTACGAGCAGTACTTC. Its translation is CASSLEGGFLYEQYF. The rearrangement joins TRBV28 to TRBJ2-7; 7 nucleotides align to TRBD1. This CDR3 has 15 amino acids. V lost 2 bases to trimming and J lost 3 bases; unmatched junction nucleotides: 7. Germline assignment: CDR1 MDHEN and CDR2 SYDVKM.

This clone is medium-sized in the sample. The chain uses TRBV6-2 or TRBV6-3 and TRBJ2-3; 7 nucleotides line up with TRBD2. The CDR3 is made up of 14 amino acids. Germline CDR1 reads MNHEY; CDR2 reads SVGEGT. V lost 2 bases to trimming and J lost 4 bases; unmatched junction nucleotides: 3. This chain's CDR3 is CASSYGRAADTQYF. DNA for the CDR3: TGTGCCAGCAGTTACGGGAGGGCCGCAGATACGCAGTATTTT.

The chain couples TRBV28 to TRBJ2-7; 11 positions agree with TRBD2. Germline V CDR1 and CDR2: MDHEN, SYDVKM. This CDR3 is 10 amino acids long. In DNA form, the CDR3 reads TGTGCTAGCGGGGGGGCATGGCAGTACTTC. Translated: CASGGAWQYF.

Remarks on this clone: The sample holds other DNA sequences that translate to the same CDR3. The chain joins TRBV7-9 to TRBJ1-1; D remains unclear. Germline values: CDR1 SEHNR, CDR2 FQNEAQ (reference sequence). Deletions cut 5 bases from V and 1 base from J, with 8 bases between. This CDR3 comprises 13 residues. The DNA for the CDR3 is TGTGCCAGCAGCCTAACAGAGAACACTGAAGCTTTCTTT. Amino acid sequence: CASSLTENTEAFF.